This T cell receptor beta chain was observed in a study of T cell responses to AZD1222 COVID-19 vaccine. Study summary: Second-dose schedules of about 4 or about 12 weeks were combined.

The study, taken as a whole, reports: A mostly white British donor set with more females was recruited, and clonal diversity was possibly underestimated. At 160-218 and 743-854, vaccine-associated CD4 TCRs were dominant, and they spanned spike.

TCRdb's copy holds only in-frame clones and misses some; the assay was immunoSEQ multiplex PCR. Of some 120,000 clones in the sample, 90% were seen once. CDR3 length: 11 residues. V was pared by 10 bases and J by 1 base, with 6 bases between. This clone is labeled as medium-sized. What it recognizes is unknown. The rearrangement links TRBV12-3 or TRBV12-4 to TRBJ2-3; the D is unclear. This specimen was peripheral blood, taken on day 0 of AZD1222 vaccination. The TCR was taken from an adult in good health. The DNA of the CDR3 is TGTGCCACCGACGGCACAGATACGCAGTATTTT. Its translation is CATDGTDTQYF.